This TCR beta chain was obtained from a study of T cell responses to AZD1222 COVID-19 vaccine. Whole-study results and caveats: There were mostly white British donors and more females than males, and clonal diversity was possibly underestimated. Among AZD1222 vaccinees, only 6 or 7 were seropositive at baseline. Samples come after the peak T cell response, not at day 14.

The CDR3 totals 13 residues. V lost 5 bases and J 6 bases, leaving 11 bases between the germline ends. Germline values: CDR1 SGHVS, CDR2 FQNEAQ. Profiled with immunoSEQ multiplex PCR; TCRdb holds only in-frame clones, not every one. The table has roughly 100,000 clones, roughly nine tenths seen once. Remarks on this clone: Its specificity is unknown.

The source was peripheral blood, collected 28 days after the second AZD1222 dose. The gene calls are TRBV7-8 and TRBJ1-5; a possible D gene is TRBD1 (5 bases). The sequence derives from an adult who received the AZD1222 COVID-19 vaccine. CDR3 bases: TGTGCCAGCAGCGGCAGGGTTAGTCAGCCCCAGCATTTT. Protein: CASSGRVSQPQHF.